These T cell receptor beta chains were read from a single sample in a study of beta chain features in type 1 diabetes. Sequencing was performed with immunoSEQ multiplex PCR; in TCRdb, only in-frame clones are kept and a portion is missing. The sample lists about 220,000 clones, under 13% occurring once. Input material: central memory CD4+ T cells from blood. The receptor source for this set is a man younger than 30 in good health. Each CDR3 is given with its conserved first and last residue. Each record gives: clone size, V gene, J gene, D gene, CDR3 DNA, CDR3 protein. D genes are given only for firm matches. Rows may omit the clone size; those that give it use once, few, many or a size class.

>many|TRBV7-2|TRBJ2-3|TRBD1
TGTGCCAGCAGCCCGCGGGACAGGCCTTTGGCAGATACGCAGTATTTT
CASSPRDRPLADTQYF
>.|TRBV4-3|TRBJ2-4|.
TGCGCCAGCAGCCAAGGGTGGTTTGGCAAAAACATTCAGTACTTC
CASSQGWFGKNIQYF
>.|TRBV30|TRBJ2-1|.
TGTGCCTGGCGTATACCCTCCTACAATGAGCAGTTCTTC
CAWRIPSYNEQFF
>few|TRBV12-5|TRBJ2-3|.
TGTGCTAGTGGAATGATAGGCACAGATACGCAGTATTTT
CASGMIGTDTQYF
>.|TRBV19|TRBJ1-5|TRBD1
TGTGCCAGTAGTGCCGGACAGGGGTGGCAGCCCCAGCATTTT
CASSAGQGWQPQHF
>few|TRBV29-1|TRBJ1-1|TRBD1
TGCAGCGTTGCCCCCAGGGGGCGCGGGCCAAACACTGAAGCTTTCTTT
CSVAPRGRGPNTEAFF
>.|TRBV29-1|TRBJ2-5|.
TGCAGCGTCGGTGGGTCGTTTCTTAACAGGCCCCTCCAAGGGGCCCAGTACTTC
CSVGGSFLNRPLQGAQYF
>.|TRBV5-4|TRBJ2-7|TRBD2
TGTGCCAGCAGCTCACTAGCGGGCGAGCAGTACTTC
CASSSLAGEQYF
>many|TRBV11-2|TRBJ2-3|.
TGTGCCAGCAGCTTATTAGGGCAGACAGATACGCAGTATTTT
CASSLLGQTDTQYF
>.|TRBV4-1|TRBJ2-1|TRBD2
TGCGCCAGCAGCCCAGCGGGGCTCTCCTACAATGAGCAGTTCTTC
CASSPAGLSYNEQFF
>few|TRBV7-2|TRBJ2-5|TRBD1
TGTGCCAGCAGCCGTCGTAGTGGGGACAGGGGATCGGAGACCCAGTACTTC
CASSRRSGDRGSETQYF
>.|TRBV9|TRBJ2-2|TRBD2
TGTGCCAGCAGCTTTAGTCTAGCGGGAGACACCGGGGAGCTGTTTTTT
CASSFSLAGDTGELFF
>.|TRBV28|TRBJ2-5|TRBD2
TGTGCCACCTCCCTTGCTAGCGGGAGGGCAATTAGGGAGACCCAGTACTTC
CATSLASGRAIRETQYF
>few|TRBV23-1|TRBJ2-6|.
TGCGCCAGCCCTTGTCAGGGCAGGGCGATCTCTGGGGCCAACGTCCTGACTTTC
CASPCQGRAISGANVLTF
>few|TRBV29-1|TRBJ2-7|.
TGCAGCGTCACCCTGGGGGTTTCCTACGAGCAGTACTTC
CSVTLGVSYEQYF
>few|TRBV6-6|TRBJ2-2|TRBD2
TGTGCCAGCAGTTACAGGACTAGCACCGGGGAGCTGTTTTTT
CASSYRTSTGELFF
>.|TRBV7-7|TRBJ2-7|TRBD1
TGTGCTAGCAGCGCCGACAGGGGTCCCTACGAGCAGTACTTC
CASSADRGPYEQYF
>few|TRBV25-1|TRBJ2-3|.
TGTGCCAGCAGTGAAGACTGGTCAGATACGCAGTATTTT
CASSEDWSDTQYF
>.|TRBV5-1|TRBJ2-3|TRBD2
TGCGCCAGCGCAGCGGGAGCAAGTACAGATACGCAGTATTTT
CASAAGASTDTQYF
>few|TRBV5-1|TRBJ1-1|.
TGCGCCAGCAGCTCCGAGCTGGAAGCTTTCTTT
CASSSELEAFF
>.|TRBV7-8|TRBJ2-5|TRBD2
TGTGCCAGCAGCCTGGCAGCGGGACAAGAGACCCAGTACTTC
CASSLAAGQETQYF
>few|TRBV7-9|TRBJ1-5|.
TGTGCCAGCAGCCGAGACGGAGTCAATCAGCCCCAGCATTTT
CASSRDGVNQPQHF
>few|TRBV29-1|TRBJ2-4|.
TGCAGCGAGAACGACTGGGAAAACATTCAGTACTTC
CSENDWENIQYF
>.|TRBV7-8|TRBJ2-2|TRBD2
TGTGCCAGCAGGCCAAGAATAGCGGGAGGCACCGGGGAGCTGTTTTTT
CASRPRIAGGTGELFF
>few|TRBV29-1|TRBJ2-1|TRBD2
TGCAGCGTTGAGGCAAGACTAGCGGGAGGGCCTATCAATGAGCAGTTCTTC
CSVEARLAGGPINEQFF
>many|TRBV29-1|TRBJ2-7|.
TGCAGCGTTGAAGGCGCGGGGGCAGAAAACGAGCAGTACTTC
CSVEGAGAENEQYF
>many|TRBV7-8|TRBJ2-5|.
TGTGCCAGCAGCTTATTAAAGCAGGGGGAGACCCAGTACTTC
CASSLLKQGETQYF
>.|TRBV5-1|TRBJ2-1|TRBD2
TGCGCCAGCAGCTCCATAGCGGGAGCAGGAGATGAGCAGTTCTTC
CASSSIAGAGDEQFF
>.|TRBV7-3|TRBJ2-2|.
TGTGCCAGCAGCTTAATGAGTAAAGTAAACACCGGGGAGCTGTTTTTT
CASSLMSKVNTGELFF
>few|TRBV6-6|TRBJ1-3|.
TGTGCCAGCTATTTGCCGGCCTCTGGAAACACCATATATTTT
CASYLPASGNTIYF
>.|TRBV29-1|TRBJ2-5|.
TGCAGCGTTAGGGTCGGAGAGACCCAGTACTTC
CSVRVGETQYF
>few|TRBV4-1|TRBJ2-1|.
TGCGCCAGCAGCCAAGAGAATAGGGTAGCTGAGCAGTTCTTC
CASSQENRVAEQFF
>.|TRBV29-1|TRBJ2-5|TRBD2
TGCAGCGCCGGGAGGGTCCAAGAGACCCAGTACTTC
CSAGRVQETQYF
>many|TRBV4-3|TRBJ1-1|.
TGCGCCAGCAGCCAAGATGGCAGGGACCAAAGCACTGAAGCTTTCTTT
CASSQDGRDQSTEAFF
>.|TRBV7-9|TRBJ2-5|TRBD1
TGTGCCAGCAGCTCCCGGGACAGTGAGACCCAGTACTTC
CASSSRDSETQYF
>.|TRBV28|TRBJ2-7|TRBD2
TGTGCCAGCAGTCCCGGGGGGTCGACTGCGACCTACGAGCAGTACTTC
CASSPGGSTATYEQYF
>.|TRBV6-5|TRBJ2-7|.
TGTGCCAGCAGAGGGACGGGGAGCTCCTACGAGCAGTACTTC
CASRGTGSSYEQYF
>many|TRBV29-1|TRBJ1-2|.
TGCAGCGTTGACCCAGAGGATGGCTACACCTTC
CSVDPEDGYTF
>.|TRBV11-2|TRBJ2-3|.
TGTGCCAGCAGCTTACTTCCTAGCACAGATACGCAGTATTTT
CASSLLPSTDTQYF
>.|TRBV9|TRBJ1-2|.
TGTGCCAGCACCACATACCTAGCTGGGCGGGACTATGGCTACACCTTC
CASTTYLAGRDYGYTF
>few|TRBV28|TRBJ2-7|.
TGTGCCAGTTCGCGTCATGGGCAGGGCTACGAGCAGTACTTC
CASSRHGQGYEQYF
>many|TRBV18|TRBJ1-1|.
TGTGCCAGCTCGGCCGAGCAGAGCACTGAAGCTTTCTTT
CASSAEQSTEAFF
>.|TRBV15|TRBJ2-1|TRBD2
TGTGCCACCAGCAGAGAGCTAGGGACTAGCGGATTGAGCTCCTACAATGAGCAGTTCTTC
CATSRELGTSGLSSYNEQFF
>few|TRBV5-4|TRBJ2-7|.
TGTGCCAGCACCCAATCGGAGGTCCCCTACGAGCAGTACTTC
CASTQSEVPYEQYF
>few|TRBV28|TRBJ2-7|.
TGTGCCAGCAGAAACTGGGGGGTCAGCTCCTACGAGCAGTACTTC
CASRNWGVSSYEQYF
>few|TRBV5-1|TRBJ2-2|TRBD2
TGCGCCAGCTCGGCGGGAGTAACCGGGGAGCTGTTTTTT
CASSAGVTGELFF
>many|TRBV10-3|TRBJ1-2|TRBD1
TGTGCCATCAGCCCCTCCCCGACGGAGACAGGGGGTGGCTACACCTTC
CAISPSPTETGGGYTF
>many|TRBV21-1|TRBJ2-1|.
TGTGCCAGCAGCCCTCGAATCAGGGGCAATGAGCAGTTCTTC
CASSPRIRGNEQFF
>many|TRBV7-2|TRBJ2-1|.
TGTGCCAGCCTCTTGCGGAGCTCCTACAATGAGCAGTTCTTC
CASLLRSSYNEQFF
>many|TRBV2|TRBJ2-1|.
TGTGCCAGCAGAGATACCGGGACTCAGCAGTTCTTC
CASRDTGTQQFF
>.|TRBV5-1|TRBJ2-1|.
TGCGCCAGCAGCTTGGAACCGTCCCTAGGCAATGAGCAGTTCTTC
CASSLEPSLGNEQFF
>many|TRBV13|TRBJ1-5|.
TGTGCCAGCAGCTTGGGGTATCAGCCCCAGCATTTT
CASSLGYQPQHF
>few|TRBV6-6|TRBJ1-2|.
TGTGCCAGCAGTTACGTGACAGGCTATGGCTACACCTTC
CASSYVTGYGYTF